This T cell receptor beta chain stems from a study of control samples from healthy donors and cancer patients. Germline-derived CDR1 and CDR2 are LGHDT and YNNKEL (reference sequence). J gave up 4 bases and V 3 bases, and 1 base lay outside the gene matches. The CDR3 runs to 13 residues. The table came from immunoSEQ multiplex PCR; TCRdb's copy has only in-frame clones and leaves some out. This sample has more than 95,000 clones, with about nine tenths found just once. The rearrangement uses TRBV3-1 (or the pseudogene TRBV3-2) and TRBJ2-3, with 7 nucleotides matching TRBD1. The clonotype originates from a man in his forties or fifties in good health. The sequenced sample was blood. The CDR3 loop is CASSQQGADTQYF. For the CDR3, the DNA is TGTGCCAGCAGCCAGCAGGGGGCAGATACGCAGTATTTT.